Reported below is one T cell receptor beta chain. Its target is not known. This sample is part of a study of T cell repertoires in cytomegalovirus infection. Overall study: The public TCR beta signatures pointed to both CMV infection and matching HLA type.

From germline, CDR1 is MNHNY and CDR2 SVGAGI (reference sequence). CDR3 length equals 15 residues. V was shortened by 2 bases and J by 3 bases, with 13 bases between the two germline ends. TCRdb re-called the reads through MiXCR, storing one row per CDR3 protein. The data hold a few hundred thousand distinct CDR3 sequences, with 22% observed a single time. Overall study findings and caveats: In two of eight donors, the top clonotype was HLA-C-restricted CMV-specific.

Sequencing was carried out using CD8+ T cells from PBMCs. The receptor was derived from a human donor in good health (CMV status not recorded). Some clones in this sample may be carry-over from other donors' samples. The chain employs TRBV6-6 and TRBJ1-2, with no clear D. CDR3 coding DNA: TGTGCCAGCAGTTACATAGTGCTTGGCGACTATGGCTACACCTTC. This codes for CASSYIVLGDYGYTF.